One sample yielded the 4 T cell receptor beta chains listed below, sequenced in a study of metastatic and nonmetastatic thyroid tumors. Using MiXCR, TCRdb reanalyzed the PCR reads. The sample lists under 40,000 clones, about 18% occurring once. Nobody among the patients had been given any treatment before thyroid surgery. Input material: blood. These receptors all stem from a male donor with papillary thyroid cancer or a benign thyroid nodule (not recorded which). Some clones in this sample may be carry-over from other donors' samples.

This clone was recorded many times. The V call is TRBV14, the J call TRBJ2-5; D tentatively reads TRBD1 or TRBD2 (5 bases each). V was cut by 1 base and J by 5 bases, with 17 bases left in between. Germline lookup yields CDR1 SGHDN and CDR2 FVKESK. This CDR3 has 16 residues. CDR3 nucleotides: TGTGCCAGCAGCCAAGGCAGGGACCTCCTTTGGGAGACCCAGTACTTC. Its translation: CASSQGRDLLWETQYF. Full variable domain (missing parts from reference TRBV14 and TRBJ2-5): EAGVTQFPSHSVIEKGQTVTLRCDPISGHDNLYWYRRVMGKEIKFLLHFVKESKQDESGMPNNRFLAERTGGTYSTLKVQPAELEDSGVYFCASSQGRDLLWETQYFGPGTRLLVL.

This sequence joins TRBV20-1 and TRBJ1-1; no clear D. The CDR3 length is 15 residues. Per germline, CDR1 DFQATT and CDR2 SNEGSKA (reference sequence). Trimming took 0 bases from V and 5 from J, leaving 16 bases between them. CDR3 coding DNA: TGCAGTGCTAGAGATCTACGTAGTGTTGCTACTGAAGCTTTCTTT. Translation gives CSARDLRSVATEAFF.

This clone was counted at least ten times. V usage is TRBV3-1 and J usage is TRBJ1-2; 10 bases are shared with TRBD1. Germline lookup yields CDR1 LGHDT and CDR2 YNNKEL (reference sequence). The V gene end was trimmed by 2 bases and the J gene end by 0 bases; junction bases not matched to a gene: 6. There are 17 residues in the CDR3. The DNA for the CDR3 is TGTGCCAGCAGCCAACTTCTCGACAGGGGGCCTAACTATGGCTACACCTTC. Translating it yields CASSQLLDRGPNYGYTF.

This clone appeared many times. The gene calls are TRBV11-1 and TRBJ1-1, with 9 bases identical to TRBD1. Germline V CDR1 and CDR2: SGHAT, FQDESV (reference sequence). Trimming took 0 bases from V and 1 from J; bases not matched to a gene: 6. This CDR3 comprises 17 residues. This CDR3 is CASSLADGTGPNTEAFF. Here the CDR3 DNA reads TGTGCCAGCAGCTTAGCCGACGGGACAGGGCCGAACACTGAAGCTTTCTTT.